These T cell receptor beta chains were read from a single sample in a study of T-cell memory formation after mild COVID-19. TCRdb processed the 5' RACE reads anew with MiXCR; each CDR3 protein has one entry. The sample shows a few hundred thousand distinct CDR3 sequences, 8% to 10% of them seen only once. The sequencing input was PBMCs or a T cell subset sorted from them (not recorded which). These receptors all stem from a man aged 18-30 years who had mild COVID-19 (a few samples of this study predate the infection). Cell type and time point are not known. Both conserved end residues are part of each CDR3. D genes are given only for firm matches. Clone sizes are given selectively: once, few, many, or a class where the clone is expanded.

cdr3_nt cdr3_aa clone_size d_call j_call v_call
TGCAGTGCTGGGACAGGGGGCCATCAGCCCCAGCATTTT CSAGTGGHQPQHF NA TRBD1 TRBJ1-5 TRBV20-1
TGTGCCATCAGGCCCCATGGCCCCGTCCAAGAGGGTGAGCAGTTCTTC CAIRPHGPVQEGEQFF few NA TRBJ2-1 TRBV10-3
TGTGCCAGCGGGACAGGGCTCGCTCCCTATGGCTACACCTTC CASGTGLAPYGYTF NA TRBD1 TRBJ1-2 TRBV27
TGTGCCATCAGTGATCAGGCTAGCGGATACAATGAGCAGTTCTTC CAISDQASGYNEQFF NA TRBD2 TRBJ2-1 TRBV10-3
TGTGCCAGCAGTGAATTCCTCACAGATACGCAGTATTTT CASSEFLTDTQYF few NA TRBJ2-3 TRBV25-1
TGTGCCAGCAGCAGGGTTCGGGACACTGAAGCTTTCTTT CASSRVRDTEAFF NA NA TRBJ1-1 TRBV7-2
TGTGCCAGCAGCTTAGCGGACACTGTCTATGGCTACACCTTC CASSLADTVYGYTF few NA TRBJ1-2 TRBV11-2
TGTGCCAGCAGCCAAGCGGGCAGGGAAGCTTTCTTT CASSQAGREAFF NA NA TRBJ1-1 TRBV4-2
TGTGCCAGCAGCTTGGGGTATTCCTACAATGAGCAGTTCTTC CASSLGYSYNEQFF NA NA TRBJ2-1 TRBV5-6
TGTGCCAGCAGCTTGTCCGGTCTCAATGAGCAGTTCTTC CASSLSGLNEQFF NA NA TRBJ2-1 TRBV7-6
TGCGCCAGCAGCCAAGATTGGCAGGGGGCATGCCTCTTC CASSQDWQGACLF few TRBD1 TRBJ1-2 TRBV4-3
TGTGCCACCAGCACCCGGGACAGCTCTAATGAAAAACTGTTTTTT CATSTRDSSNEKLFF few TRBD1 TRBJ1-4 TRBV15
TGCGCCAGCAGCGCCTTGGACAGCTCATATGGCTACACCTTC CASSALDSSYGYTF NA NA TRBJ1-2 TRBV5-1
TGTGCCAGCGGTCTAGCGGGGGGGAATGAGCAGTTCTTC CASGLAGGNEQFF NA TRBD2 TRBJ2-1 TRBV3-1
TGTGCCAGCAGCCAATCTATAGACTCCGGGGAGCTGTTTTTT CASSQSIDSGELFF many NA TRBJ2-2 TRBV4-2
TGCAGTGCCGACATACGACAGGGCTGGGATCAGCCCCAGCATTTT CSADIRQGWDQPQHF many TRBD1 TRBJ1-5 TRBV20-1
TGCAGTGCCCACCCACTAGCGGGGGCGCACACCGGGGAGCTGTTTTTT CSAHPLAGAHTGELFF few TRBD2 TRBJ2-2 TRBV20-1
TGCGCCAGCAGGCCAGGGGGCCGTGGAGAGACCCAGTACTTC CASRPGGRGETQYF NA TRBD1 TRBJ2-5 TRBV4-1
TGCGCCAGCAGCCAACTGGGGACGACACCCCTCCACTTT CASSQLGTTPLHF NA NA TRBJ1-6 TRBV4-1
TGTGCCAGCAGCACAACCTGGGGCGTAGCTGAAGCTTTCTTT CASSTTWGVAEAFF NA NA TRBJ1-1 TRBV11-2
TGCGCCAGCAGCTTGGACAGACTAGGCATGCAAGAGACCCAGTACTTC CASSLDRLGMQETQYF NA NA TRBJ2-5 TRBV5-1
TGTGCCGGGGGTCGACATGGGCCAGATACGCAGTATTTT CAGGRHGPDTQYF few NA TRBJ2-3 TRBV12-3/TRBV12-4
TGTGCCAGTAGGCGGGCCGGGGGGTATGGCTACACCTTC CASRRAGGYGYTF few NA TRBJ1-2 TRBV7-2
TGTGCCAGCAGCTGGGGGGGCGGGGACATCACAGATACGCAGTATTTT CASSWGGGDITDTQYF few NA TRBJ2-3 TRBV7-9
TGTGCCAGCCTTTATCGGACGGCTACTTTCTTT CASLYRTATFF NA NA TRBJ1-1 TRBV2
TGCGCCAGCAGCACCGGACAGACTGAAGCTTTCTTT CASSTGQTEAFF few NA TRBJ1-1 TRBV5-1
TGCGCCAGCAGCTTGGAGGGGGACGTAAGAGCTTTCTTT CASSLEGDVRAFF few NA TRBJ1-1 TRBV5-1
TGTGCCAGCTCACCGGGTACTGGGGCCAACGTCCTGACTTTC CASSPGTGANVLTF many NA TRBJ2-6 TRBV18
TGTGCCAGCAGCTTGAATGGGGGTGAAAAACTGTTTTTT CASSLNGGEKLFF NA NA TRBJ1-4 TRBV7-2
TGTGCCTGGAGCCCGGGACGGGCCACTGAAGCTTTCTTT CAWSPGRATEAFF NA NA TRBJ1-1 TRBV30
TGTGCCAGCAGCTCCCAACTAGCGCCAAGCACAGATACGCAGTATTTT CASSSQLAPSTDTQYF NA TRBD2 TRBJ2-3 TRBV5-6
TGTGCCAGCAGCGTGGGACAGGGGCTCCAAGAGACCCAGTACTTC CASSVGQGLQETQYF NA TRBD1 TRBJ2-5 TRBV7-6
TGTGCCAGCTCACCGCAGGGCGCAGTTACCGGGGAGCTGTTTTTT CASSPQGAVTGELFF once NA TRBJ2-2 TRBV18
TGTGCCAGCAGCTTAAATGGACAGGGGGCCTTTCAGCCCCAGCATTTT CASSLNGQGAFQPQHF NA TRBD1 TRBJ1-5 TRBV7-2
TGTGCCAGCAGCCCAAAGGGGGGACTAGCGGGGGCCGGCCATCAGACCCAGTACTTC CASSPKGGLAGAGHQTQYF few TRBD2 TRBJ2-5 TRBV7-3
TGTGCCAGCAGTGGGAGTAGGGAGTCTAGCTCCTATCAGCCCCAGCATTTT CASSGSRESSSYQPQHF few NA TRBJ1-5 TRBV2
TGCGCCAGCAGCTTGGGGGACAGCCAAGAGACCCAGTACTTC CASSLGDSQETQYF many TRBD1 TRBJ2-5 TRBV5-1
TGCAGTGCTAATTCTCCTAGCGGGGGCCTAATAGATACGCAGTATTTT CSANSPSGGLIDTQYF NA TRBD2 TRBJ2-3 TRBV20-1
TGTGCCAGCAGCCGAGGGTCAGTAACCGGGGAGCTGTTTTTT CASSRGSVTGELFF few NA TRBJ2-2 TRBV9
TGTGCCAGCAGTTGGGGGGGGGGGGAGACCCAGTACTTC CASSWGGGETQYF once TRBD2 TRBJ2-5 TRBV6-2/TRBV6-3
TGTGCCAGCAGCCAATTCGTGGGGGGCTCCTACGAGCAGTACTTC CASSQFVGGSYEQYF few NA TRBJ2-7 TRBV4-2
TGTGCCAGCTCACCACCGGCGCGGGAGCAGTACTTC CASSPPAREQYF few NA TRBJ2-7 TRBV18
TGCAGTGCCCCGAGGTACAGGGCCACTGAAGCTTTCTTT CSAPRYRATEAFF few NA TRBJ1-1 TRBV20-1
TGTGCCAGCAGCCCAGGACAGGGTTATCGTACGCAGTATTTT CASSPGQGYRTQYF few TRBD1 TRBJ2-3 TRBV7-9
TGCAGTGCGACCAGGGGGCTCTACAATGAGCAGTTCTTC CSATRGLYNEQFF NA TRBD1 TRBJ2-1 TRBV20-1
TGTGCCAGCAGCCAACCTAGCGGGGGGACCACCGGGGAGCTGTTTTTT CASSQPSGGTTGELFF NA TRBD2 TRBJ2-2 TRBV4-2
TGTGCCAGCACCCATGTGACGGGGCCTCCAGAGACCCAGTACTTC CASTHVTGPPETQYF few NA TRBJ2-5 TRBV6-9
TGTGCCAGCAGCCGATGGACAGGAGAAGGGAGCACTGAAGCTTTCTTT CASSRWTGEGSTEAFF NA TRBD1 TRBJ1-1 TRBV12-3/TRBV12-4
TGTGCCAGTAGTACCCAATTCTGGGGCCTGAACACTGAAGCTTTCTTT CASSTQFWGLNTEAFF NA NA TRBJ1-1 TRBV19
TGTGCCAGCAGCCTTAGCGGGGGGGACACCGGGGAGCTGTTTTTT CASSLSGGDTGELFF many TRBD2 TRBJ2-2 TRBV9
TGCAGTGCTCGCCGGACAGGGTATAATGAAAAACTGTTTTTT CSARRTGYNEKLFF NA TRBD1 TRBJ1-4 TRBV20-1
TGTGCCAGCAGCGGTAGCGGGGGGGCCAGGGAGACCCAGTACTTC CASSGSGGARETQYF many TRBD2 TRBJ2-5 TRBV3-1